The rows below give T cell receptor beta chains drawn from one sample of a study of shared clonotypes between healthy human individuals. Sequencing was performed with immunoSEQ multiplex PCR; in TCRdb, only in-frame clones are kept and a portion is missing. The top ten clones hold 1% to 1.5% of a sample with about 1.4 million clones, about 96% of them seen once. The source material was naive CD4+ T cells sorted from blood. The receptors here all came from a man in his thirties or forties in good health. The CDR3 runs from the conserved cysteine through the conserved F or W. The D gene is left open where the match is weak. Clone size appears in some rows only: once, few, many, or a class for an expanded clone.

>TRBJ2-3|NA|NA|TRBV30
CAWVIRRSTDTQYF
TGTGCCTGGGTTATCAGGAGAAGCACAGATACGCAGTATTTT
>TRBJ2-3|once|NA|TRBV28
CASSLDPGAPILGAQYF
TGTGCCAGCAGTTTAGATCCCGGGGCGCCGATCCTAGGAGCGCAGTATTTT
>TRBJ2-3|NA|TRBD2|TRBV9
CASSREGGRPGDTQYF
TGTGCCAGCAGCAGGGAGGGCGGGAGGCCGGGAGATACGCAGTATTTT
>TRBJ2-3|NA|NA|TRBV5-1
CASSSRADPGADTQYF
TGCGCCAGCAGCTCCCGAGCGGACCCGGGGGCAGATACGCAGTATTTT
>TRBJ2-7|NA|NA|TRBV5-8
CASSFRYEQYF
TGTGCCAGCAGCTTCCGGTACGAGCAGTACTTC
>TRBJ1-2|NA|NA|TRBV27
CASSLGQDVRGYTF
TGTGCCAGCAGTTTGGGGCAGGACGTACGTGGCTACACCTTC
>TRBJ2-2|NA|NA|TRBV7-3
CASSSNTGELFF
TGTGCCAGCAGCTCTAACACCGGGGAGCTGTTTTTT
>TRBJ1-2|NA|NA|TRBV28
CASSLQGLGYTF
TGTGCCAGCAGTTTACAGGGACTTGGCTACACCTTC
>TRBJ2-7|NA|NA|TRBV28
CANPTPDRQDPLEQYF
TGTGCCAACCCGACTCCGGACAGACAAGACCCTTTGGAGCAGTACTTC
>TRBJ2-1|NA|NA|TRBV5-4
CASSQLGQGYNEQFF
TGTGCCAGCAGTCAACTAGGGCAGGGGTACAATGAGCAGTTCTTC
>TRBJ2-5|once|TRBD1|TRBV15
CATSRGGGAGKTQYF
TGTGCCACCAGCAGAGGAGGGGGCGCAGGAAAGACCCAGTACTTC
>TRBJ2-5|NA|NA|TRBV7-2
CASSPSGPQETQYF
TGTGCCAGCAGCCCCTCCGGGCCCCAAGAGACCCAGTACTTC
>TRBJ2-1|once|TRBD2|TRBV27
CASSSLAGDSYNEQFF
TGTGCCAGCAGTAGCCTAGCGGGAGATTCCTACAATGAGCAGTTCTTC
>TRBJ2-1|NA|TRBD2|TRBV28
CASTPHRGEISYNEQFF
TGTGCCAGCACCCCACATCGGGGGGAGATCTCCTACAATGAGCAGTTCTTC
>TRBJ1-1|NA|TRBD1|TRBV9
CASGQGAEAFF
TGTGCCAGCGGTCAGGGGGCTGAAGCTTTCTTT